The 25 T cell receptor beta chains given below trace back to one sample, sequenced in a study of shared clonotypes between healthy human individuals. Using immunoSEQ multiplex PCR, the repertoire was profiled, and TCRdb retains in-frame clones only, with some absent. The sample includes 1,400,000 or so clones, approximately 98.5% of them seen just once. The sequencing input was naive CD4+ T cells sorted from blood. Subset given: CD45RA+ positively selected. The origin of the receptors is a man aged 25-45 years in good health.

This clone was observed a single time. This chain uses TRBV19 with TRBJ2-6; a possible D gene is TRBD1 (6 bases). There are 17 residues in the CDR3. Trimming took 7 bases from V and 0 from J, leaving 16 bases between them. Germline values: CDR1 LNHDA, CDR2 SQIVND (reference sequence). DNA for the CDR3: TGTGCCAGTAATCTTGGGGGCCCTTACTCTGGGGCCAACGTCCTGACTTTC. The encoded protein is CASNLGGPYSGANVLTF.

This chain connects TRBV5-4 to TRBJ2-3, with 11 bases matching TRBD2. The V and J ends lost 4 bases and 5 bases, in that order; junction bases with no gene match: 6. This CDR3 has 15 residues. Germline CDR1 reads SGHNT; CDR2 reads YYREEE (reference sequence). The CDR3 is CASSRVGLAGDTQYF. The CDR3 DNA is TGTGCCAGCAGCCGTGTAGGACTAGCGGGAGATACGCAGTATTTT.

The rearrangement links TRBV6-5 to TRBJ2-1, with 7 bases identical to TRBD2. The CDR3 is 16 residues long. Looked up from germline, CDR1 is MNHEY and CDR2 is SVGAGI. V shed 0 bases, J shed 2 bases, and the junction held 4 bases outside the gene matches. As DNA, the CDR3 is TGTGCCAGCAGTTACTCGAAACGGGGGGCCTACAATGAGCAGTTCTTC. Translation gives CASSYSKRGAYNEQFF.

The V gene is TRBV7-3, the J gene TRBJ2-2; 7 nucleotides match TRBD2. Germline CDR1 and CDR2: SGHTA and FQGTGA. V shed 4 bases and J 4 bases; nucleotides not matched to a gene: 12. The CDR3 has 17 amino acids. CDR3 loop: CASSSGLAAGLTGELFF. The CDR3 DNA reads TGTGCCAGCAGCTCAGGCCTAGCGGCAGGCCTCACCGGGGAGCTGTTTTTT.

The chain recombines TRBV5-1 with TRBJ2-7; possible D gene TRBD1, 5 bases. This CDR3 has 14 amino acids. Germline lookup yields CDR1 SGHRS and CDR2 YFSETQ. The V gene lost 2 bases and the J gene lost 6 bases, with 15 bases spanning the gap. CDR3 residues: CASSLILQGSEQYF. CDR3 sequence (DNA): TGCGCCAGCAGCTTAATACTTCAGGGAAGCGAGCAGTACTTC.

In this sample, this clone turned up once. The chain uses TRBV10-2 and TRBJ1-5; D ambiguous. The CDR3 consists of 13 residues. V shed 7 bases and J shed 8 bases, with 15 bases lying between them. CDR1 is WSHSY and CDR2 is SAAADI in the germline V gene. CDR3 bases: TGCGCCAGCACCCCCGGTCCCGTAGAGCCCCAGCATTTT. Its translation is CASTPGPVEPQHF.

The chain couples TRBV5-1 to TRBJ1-5, with D unclear. The V end was cut by 4 bases, the J end by 0 bases, with 5 bases between. Germline values: CDR1 SGHRS, CDR2 YFSETQ. CDR3 length: 13 amino acids. The CDR3 sequence: CASSRVSNQPQHF. CDR3 DNA: TGCGCCAGCAGCCGGGTTAGCAATCAGCCCCAGCATTTT.

J is TRBJ2-1 and V is TRBV9; 7 bases line up with TRBD2. The V and J ends lost 7 bases and 7 bases, in that order; junction bases with no gene match: 14. Germline values: CDR1 SGDLS, CDR2 YYNGEE. The CDR3 sequence is 15 residues long. The CDR3 coding sequence is TGTGCCAGCGGAGATGGGGCTAGCGGTTTGAATGAGCAGTTCTTC. Its protein is CASGDGASGLNEQFF.

The chain links TRBV4-3 to TRBJ1-2; 8 bases fit TRBD1. The length of the CDR3 is 16 residues. The junction had 7 bases not matched to a gene; V was cut back by 0 bases and J by 4 bases. Germline CDR1 reads LGHNA; CDR2 reads YSLEER. The CDR3 DNA sequence: TGCGCCAGCAGCCAAGATTACCCAGACAGGGGCTATGGCTACACCTTC. This sequence encodes CASSQDYPDRGYGYTF.

V and J are TRBV5-1 and TRBJ2-1, with TRBD2 matching 8 bases. There are 16 residues in the CDR3. CDR1 SGHRS and CDR2 YFSETQ come from the germline V gene. The V segment lost 0 bases and the J segment 3 bases; nucleotides outside the gene matches: 5. The chain's CDR3 is CASSLDRTSSYNEQFF. CDR3 coding DNA: TGCGCCAGCAGCTTGGACCGGACTAGCAGCTACAATGAGCAGTTCTTC. The variable domain in full, with the rest retrieved from reference TRBV5-1 and TRBJ2-1, is KAGVTQTPRYLIKTRGQQVTLSCSPISGHRSVSWYQQTPGQGLQFLFEYFSETQRNKGNFPGRFSGRQFSNSRSEMNVSTLELGDSALYLCASSLDRTSSYNEQFFGPGTRLTVL.

The chain carries TRBV6-1 and TRBJ2-7; no clear D gene. V lost 4 bases to trimming and J lost 3 bases, with 10 bases between them. The CDR3 loop spans 13 amino acids. Germline assignment: CDR1 MNHNS and CDR2 SASEGT. The CDR3 reads CASSAAFNYEQYF. For the CDR3, the DNA is TGTGCCAGCAGTGCCGCTTTTAACTACGAGCAGTACTTC.

The chain is built from TRBV9 and TRBJ1-2; D is ambiguous. Germline CDR1 SGDLS, CDR2 YYNGEE. V gave up 0 bases and J gave up 5 bases, with 14 bases separating them. This CDR3 is 15 amino acids long. The chain's CDR3 is CASSVEGGSPYGYTF. Here the CDR3 DNA reads TGTGCCAGCAGCGTAGAAGGCGGCAGCCCTTATGGCTACACCTTC.

V gene TRBV9 combines with J gene TRBJ2-5; TRBD2 matches 9 bases. This CDR3 comprises 16 residues. J was trimmed by 0 bases and V by 1 base; bases with no gene match: 4. Germline V gives CDR1 SGDLS, CDR2 YYNGEE. The CDR3 reads CASSVFPSGNQETQYF. The CDR3 DNA sequence: TGTGCCAGCAGCGTATTCCCTAGCGGGAACCAAGAGACCCAGTACTTC.

This clone has just one count. The chain recombines TRBV19 with TRBJ1-5; D may be TRBD1 (5 bases). CDR1 is LNHDA and CDR2 is SQIVND in the germline V gene (reference sequence). V lost 4 bases, J lost 3 bases, and 10 bases lay in between. This CDR3 is 14 amino acids long. Here the CDR3 DNA reads TGTGCCAGTAGTACCGACAGTTACAATCAGCCCCAGCATTTT. Protein product: CASSTDSYNQPQHF.

V usage is TRBV9 and J usage is TRBJ2-3, with 7 bases lining up with TRBD1. The CDR3 has 16 amino acids. V trimming: 0 bases; J trimming: 8 bases; junction bases outside the gene matches: 12. Germline CDR1 and CDR2: SGDLS and YYNGEE. The CDR3 DNA reads as TGTGCCAGCAGCGTAGGATCCGGACAGGCAACTGCTACGCAGTATTTT. It codes for CASSVGSGQATATQYF.

This chain connects TRBV9 to TRBJ2-1; 8 positions agree with TRBD2. This CDR3 spans 16 amino acids. Germline V gene lookup returns CDR1 SGDLS and CDR2 YYNGEE. Germline trimming cut 2 bases from V and 6 bases from J; bases unmatched to any gene: 10. This chain's CDR3 is CASSVRVAGGINEQFF. The CDR3 DNA reads as TGTGCCAGCAGCGTCAGGGTGGCGGGAGGAATCAATGAGCAGTTCTTC.

This clone was counted a single time. J is TRBJ2-7 and V is TRBV7-6, with 11 bases identical to TRBD2. Germline V gives CDR1 SGHVS, CDR2 FNYEAQ. The trim removed 5 bases at V and 7 bases at J, leaving 16 bases unmatched. The CDR3 runs 17 residues. CDR3 nucleotide sequence: TGTGCCAGCAGCCCCTTCATAGCGGGAGGGCCCACAGAAGAGCAGTACTTC. Protein: CASSPFIAGGPTEEQYF.

The rearrangement links TRBV9 to TRBJ2-1; 11 bases map to TRBD2. Unmatched junction bases numbered 2, after V lost 3 bases and J lost 3 bases. Germline V gives CDR1 SGDLS, CDR2 YYNGEE. The CDR3 runs 15 residues. CDR3: CASSGTSGFYNEQFF. CDR3 in DNA: TGTGCCAGCAGCGGGACTAGCGGGTTCTACAATGAGCAGTTCTTC.

The chain uses TRBV14 and TRBJ1-4, with D perhaps TRBD1 (5 bases). CDR1 is SGHDN and CDR2 is FVKESK in the germline V gene. The CDR3 spans 15 residues. With 2 bases removed from V and 3 bases from J, the gap between germline ends came to 10 bases. Written as DNA, the CDR3 is TGTGCCAGCAGCCAACAACAGGTGGCTAATGAAAAACTGTTTTTT. Amino acids: CASSQQQVANEKLFF. Variable domain in full (rest from reference TRBV14 and TRBJ1-4): EAGVTQFPSHSVIEKGQTVTLRCDPISGHDNLYWYRRVMGKEIKFLLHFVKESKQDESGMPNNRFLAERTGGTYSTLKVQPAELEDSGVYFCASSQQQVANEKLFFGSGTQLSVL.

J is TRBJ2-3 and V is TRBV4-1; no reliable D call. CDR1 is MGHRA and CDR2 is YSYEKL in the germline V gene. The CDR3 is 15 residues long. The ends were cut back, 3 bases at V and 0 bases at J, with 10 bases in the middle. The CDR3 region is CASSHVRTSTDTQYF. The CDR3 nucleotides read TGCGCCAGCAGCCACGTTAGGACCAGCACAGATACGCAGTATTTT.

The rearrangement joins TRBV18 to TRBJ2-7; D not resolved. With 6 bases removed from V and 5 bases from J, the gap between germline ends came to 14 bases. Germline V gene sequence: CDR1 KGHSH, CDR2 LQKENI. The CDR3 loop spans 13 amino acids. In DNA form, the CDR3 reads TGTGCCAGCTCTCTTACGGGTGAGAACGAGCAGTACTTC. This translates into CASSLTGENEQYF.

V and J are TRBV27 and TRBJ1-1; a weak D match, TRBD1 (5 bases). Trimming cost V 7 bases and J 5 bases, with 14 bases left between them. Germline V gene data show CDR1 as MNHEY and CDR2 as SMNVEV (reference sequence). This CDR3 has 13 residues. The CDR3 protein is CASTGRAKTEAFF. The CDR3 DNA is TGTGCCAGCACCGGCAGGGCGAAAACTGAAGCTTTCTTT.

The chain recombines TRBV7-2 with TRBJ2-1; D gene ambiguous. Germline values: CDR1 SGHTA, CDR2 FQGNSA. V was cut by 4 bases and J by 0 bases, with 10 bases left in between. The CDR3 is made up of 15 amino acids. CDR3 nucleotide sequence: TGTGCCAGCAGCTCCCCTCGCCTCTCCTACAATGAGCAGTTCTTC. Encoded protein: CASSSPRLSYNEQFF. The variable domain in full, with the rest retrieved from reference TRBV7-2 and TRBJ2-1, is GAGVSQSPSNKVTEKGKDVELRCDPISGHTALYWYRQSLGQGLEFLIYFQGNSAPDKSGLPSDRFSAERTGGSVSTLTIQRTQQEDSAVYLCASSSPRLSYNEQFFGPGTRLTVL.

This chain connects TRBV30 to TRBJ2-1; D unclear. V dropped 2 bases and J dropped 8 bases, with 4 bases sitting between them. The CDR3 loop spans 10 amino acids. CDR1 and CDR2 from the germline V gene are GTSNPN and SVGIG (reference sequence). The CDR3 here is CAWSYDEQFF. The CDR3, as DNA: TGTGCCTGGAGTTACGATGAGCAGTTCTTC.

This chain connects TRBV14 to TRBJ2-2; TRBD2 agrees at 7 bases. Germline V lookup: CDR1 SGHDN, CDR2 FVKESK. The length of the CDR3 is 15 residues. V dropped 8 bases and J dropped 2; count of bases not matched to a gene: 8. CDR3 sequence: CASVKPSGNTGELFF. The CDR3 DNA reads TGTGCCAGCGTCAAACCTAGCGGCAACACCGGGGAGCTGTTTTTT.